A single count supports the clone carrying this T cell receptor beta chain. Produced via immunoSEQ multiplex PCR; TCRdb's table is partial and in-frame only. The sample carries 45,000 to 65,000 clones, roughly 90% recorded once. These data are taken from a study of T cell changes during pregnancy in multiple sclerosis. Germline assignment: CDR1 SNHLY and CDR2 FYNNEI. V shed 7 bases and J 5 bases; nucleotides not matched to a gene: 5. CDR3 length: 13 amino acids. The sample in question was peripheral blood, obtained after pregnancy. The sequence was collected from a female donor in good health, enrolled as a control in a pregnancy study. The chain combines TRBV2 with TRBJ1-5; 7 bases are shared with TRBD1. This chain's CDR3 is CASTDRDYQPQHF. The CDR3 DNA is TGTGCCAGCACCGACAGGGATTATCAGCCCCAGCATTTT.